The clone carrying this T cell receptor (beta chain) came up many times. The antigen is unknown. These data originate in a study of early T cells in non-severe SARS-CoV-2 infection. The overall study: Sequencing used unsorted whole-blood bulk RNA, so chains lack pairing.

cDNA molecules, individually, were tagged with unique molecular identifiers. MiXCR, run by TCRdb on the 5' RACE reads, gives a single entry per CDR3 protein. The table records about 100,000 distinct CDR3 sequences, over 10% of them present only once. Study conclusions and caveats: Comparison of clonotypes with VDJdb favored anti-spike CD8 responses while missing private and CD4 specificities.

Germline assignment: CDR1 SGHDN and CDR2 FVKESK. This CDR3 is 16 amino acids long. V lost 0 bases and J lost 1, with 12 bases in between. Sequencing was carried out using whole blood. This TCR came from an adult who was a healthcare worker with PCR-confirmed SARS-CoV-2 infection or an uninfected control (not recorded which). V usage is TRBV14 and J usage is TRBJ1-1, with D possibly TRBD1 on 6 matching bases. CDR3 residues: CASSQEGDTRNTEAFF. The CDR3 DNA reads TGTGCCAGCAGCCAAGAAGGGGACACCCGGAACACTGAAGCTTTCTTT.